Listed here is a single T cell receptor (beta chain). Germline loops: CDR1 SGHNT, CDR2 YYREEE (reference sequence). This CDR3 has 16 amino acids. The V end lost 5 bases, the J end lost 1 base, and 18 bases lay between the germline ends. This entry comes from a study of blood T cell repertoires in COVID-19. Sequencing was performed with immunoSEQ multiplex PCR; in TCRdb, only in-frame clones are kept and a portion is missing. In the table there are some 230,000 clones, just under 85% of which are singletons. The V and J genes are TRBV5-4 and TRBJ2-5; D possibly corresponds to TRBD2 (5 bases). The origin of this receptor is a man aged 40-49 years who had recovered from COVID-19. The sample comprised PBMCs or T cells enriched from blood (not recorded which). CDR3 in DNA: TGTGCCAGCAGTTCAACTTTAGGCGGGCCCCAAGAGACCCAGTACTTC. Protein: CASSSTLGGPQETQYF.